This TCR beta chain was identified during a study of early T cells in non-severe SARS-CoV-2 infection. MiXCR, applied by TCRdb to the 5' RACE reads, yields one record per CDR3 protein. Altogether approximately 48,000 distinct CDR3 sequences are present, roughly 9.3% being singletons, with the ten largest covering under 15%. General observations from the study: Comparison of clonotypes with VDJdb favored anti-spike CD8 responses while missing private and CD4 specificities.

Germline V gene sequence: CDR1 SEHNR, CDR2 FQNEAQ (reference sequence). CDR3 size: 14 residues. Trimming took off 4 bases at V and 3 bases at J, with 13 bases between the two ends. This clonotype was counted only a few times. The target antigen is unknown. This chain joins TRBV7-9 and TRBJ2-7; no reliable D call. This TCR came from an adult who was a healthcare worker with PCR-confirmed SARS-CoV-2 infection or an uninfected control (not recorded which). The sequencing input was whole blood. The CDR3 DNA reads TGTGCCAGCAGCTCACCCGACAACGGCTACGAGCAGTACTTC. Its translation: CASSSPDNGYEQYF.